The entry that follows covers one T cell receptor (beta chain) sequence. This clonotype was counted ten times or more. Which antigen it targets is not known. The input lacks base qualities; no much larger clone sits a single base away. This record comes from a study of T cells in Graves' hyperthyroidism and ophthalmopathy (dated by TCRdb to the late 2010s). Background for the entire study: Peripheral blood samples were taken at initial diagnosis, before any treatment was given. TCR V-J signatures able to tell the groups apart were searched for in a discovery cohort of 100 patients, of whom 43 had Graves' ophthalmopathy and 55 to 65 had stable Graves' hyperthyroidism. An independent validation cohort of about 20 hyperthyroidism patients and some 15 patients who later progressed to ophthalmopathy tested prospective prediction of ophthalmopathy. The roughly 91 discovery patients were randomly split 7:3 into training and test sets. In addition, the study compared T-cell repertoires in thyroid tissue and in blood from about six Graves' hyperthyroidism patients. After sampling, hyperthyroidism patients received methimazole starting at 30 mg daily, and ophthalmopathy patients received high-dose intravenous methylprednisolone. According to the paper, TCR Vbeta CDR3 sequencing was carried out on roughly 130 peripheral blood samples, which came from approximately 43 ophthalmopathy, around 74 hyperthyroidism and some 17 progressor patients. Beyond this particular receptor, the publication reports: In cross-validation, a model built on a 13 V-J signature told ophthalmopathy apart from stable hyperthyroidism with less than 90% sensitivity and approximately 81% specificity, and in testing the same model reached 80%/75%. Blood samples also contained most of the expanded thyroid clonotypes (frequency above 0.001), which suggests that blood repertoires may reflect thyroid immune responses. No statistical method was used to fix the sample size in advance, and group allocation was not hidden from the investigators. In validation, progression to ophthalmopathy was predicted by the model with 55% to 71% sensitivity and around 76% specificity, a median of approximately 6.5 months before onset.

Stable Graves' hyperthyroidism was defined as no progression to ophthalmopathy during 18 months of follow-up. Hyperthyroidism patients were newly diagnosed, with disease duration under 2 months, and aged 18 to 65 years. Patients with uncontrolled infections, other autoimmune diseases, pregnancy or lactation were excluded. Diagnoses were based on clinical symptoms, serum thyroxine and TRAb, thyroid ultrasound and orbital computed tomography. PBMCs were separated from over 9 ml of fresh peripheral blood using Ficoll-Paque density gradient centrifugation. Total RNA was extracted using Trizol reagent, and RNA quality was assessed on an Agilent 2100 Bioanalyzer. Amplification of TCR beta CDR3 regions was carried out from RNA transcripts. The TCR CDR3 was subjected to a first round of RT-PCR using the HTBI primer set and the Qiagen OneStep RT-PCR kit. A second multiplex PCR round built the libraries, followed by size selection and purification. Libraries were sequenced paired-end with 100 bp reads on an Illumina HiSeq2000. As for the original processing: SOAPnuke was used to process the raw data, removing reads that contained adapters or uncalled bases, had a mean Phred below 15, or lacked an exact match to the constant primer or identifier. High-quality paired reads were merged using COPE v1.2.5, and each unique nucleotide sequence was defined as a clonotype. MiTCR v1.1 was used to align clonotypes to the IMGT TRBV, TRBD and TRBJ reference segments. Only V-J combinations with frequency above 0.0001, covering roughly 99% of repertoires, were analysed. The TCS score was defined as the ratio of F50 (clonal expansion) to E x V (chaos), calculated using BLOSUM62-based TCRdist between CDR3 peptides within each V-J. Welch's t-statistics and random forest reduced fewer than 600 V-J features to around 14, which were used in a naive Bayes classifier (R e1071). TCRdb reprocessed the public reads (quality trimming at Q25 with fastp, clone calling with MiXCR) and kept in-frame beta chains. Under each unique CDR3 protein, matching rows form one entry showing the most common genes and DNA. The V and J calls, along with clone size, are taken from TCRdb and not from the paper's own processing. The sample table holds hundreds of thousands of distinct CDR3 sequences, of which about 15% were seen once. The top ten hold approximately 10% of the sample.

Including cysteine and phenylalanine, the CDR3 has 13 amino acids. Only the CDR3 DNA stays, 39 bases, in frame from base 1. V loses 5 bases, J loses 9 bases, and the germline ends lie 20 bases apart. Sequences DFQATT (CDR1) and SNEGSKA (CDR2) are obtained from the germline V gene (reference sequence). Sequencing used blood. The rearranged chain carries TRBV20-1 and TRBJ2-7, with the D gene possibly TRBD1 or TRBD2, each one fitting 6 bases. The sequence derives from a woman under 30 with Graves' hyperthyroidism. The DNA sequence reads TGCAGTGCTCCCAGAGGAGGGGGGAGCACGCAGTACTTC. Its amino acids are CSAPRGGGSTQYF.